The clone carrying this T cell receptor (beta chain) is labeled as medium-sized. Antigen unknown. These data belong to a study of metastatic and nonmetastatic thyroid tumors. Study-wide results and limits: Benign nodules reportedly had significantly lower TCR beta diversity than malignant thyroid tumors in blood and tumor.

The germline V gene encodes CDR1 SGHRS and CDR2 YFSETQ. The V gene end was trimmed by 4 bases and the J gene end by 1 base; junction bases not matched to a gene: 11. The CDR3 has 17 amino acids. TCRdb redid the clone calls on the PCR reads using MiXCR. Of more than 20,000 clones listed, less than 25% are singletons. Nobody among the patients had been given any treatment before thyroid surgery. Input material: tumor tissue. This sequence joins TRBV5-1 and TRBJ1-1; 9 nucleotides agree with TRBD1. The TCR comes from a female donor with papillary thyroid cancer or a benign thyroid nodule (not recorded which). Some clones in this sample may be carry-over from other donors' samples. As DNA, the CDR3 is TGCGCCAGCAGCCTCGGATGGACAGGGGCACCGAACACTGAAGCTTTCTTT. Translation: CASSLGWTGAPNTEAFF.